The next 11 T cell receptor beta chains were all read from a single sample in a study of early T cells in non-severe SARS-CoV-2 infection. Via MiXCR, TCRdb re-called the 5' RACE reads, giving one row per CDR3 protein. The sample has 30,000 to 40,000 distinct CDR3 sequences, under 6% seen once. Sequenced input: whole blood. Receptor source: an adult who was a healthcare worker with PCR-confirmed SARS-CoV-2 infection or an uninfected control (not recorded which).

This clonotype has a count of ten or more. V is TRBV2 and J is TRBJ2-2; D remains ambiguous. The CDR3 consists of 18 residues. Germline CDR1 is SNHLY and CDR2 is FYNNEI. The V end was cut by 0 bases, the J end by 4 bases, with 18 bases between. CDR3 sequence: CASSEALIGLIGTGELFF. CDR3 nucleotides: TGTGCCAGCAGTGAAGCGCTTATAGGGTTGATCGGCACCGGGGAGCTGTTTTTT.

The V and J genes are TRBV28 and TRBJ2-7; a weak D match, TRBD1 (5 bases). This CDR3 contains 13 residues. Deletions cut 8 bases from V and 1 base from J, with 12 bases between. Germline values: CDR1 MDHEN, CDR2 SYDVKM. This chain's CDR3 is CASGPRDSYEQYF. The CDR3, as DNA: TGTGCCAGCGGCCCCAGGGATTCCTACGAGCAGTACTTC.

This clonotype has only a few counts. V usage is TRBV20-1 and J usage is TRBJ1-1, with a weak D call TRBD1 (6 bases). Germline loops: CDR1 DFQATT, CDR2 SNEGSKA (reference sequence). The V and J ends lost 0 bases and 4 bases respectively, with 15 bases between them. This CDR3 comprises 15 residues. The CDR3 nucleotides are TGCAGTGCTAGAGATCACAGGGCCCTATCCACTGAAGCTTTCTTT. Encoded protein: CSARDHRALSTEAFF.

Many counts were recorded for this clonotype. The chain couples TRBV19 to TRBJ1-2; D remains ambiguous. V lost 6 bases, J lost 5 bases, and 16 bases lay in between. This CDR3 is 14 amino acids long. Germline assignment: CDR1 LNHDA and CDR2 SQIVND (reference sequence). The CDR3 bases are TGTGCCAGTAGGAACCGGGGAATTCCTTATGGCTACACCTTC. Its translation is CASRNRGIPYGYTF.

The chain employs TRBV7-9 and TRBJ1-6, with no clear D. Germline CDR1 and CDR2: SEHNR and FQNEAQ (reference sequence). Trimming cost V 3 bases and J 1 base, with 19 bases left between them. The CDR3 contains 19 residues. CDR3 nucleotide sequence: TGTGCCAGCAGCTTCGCTTATGGCCCGGAAGAATCCTATAATTCACCCCTCCACTTT. It translates to CASSFAYGPEESYNSPLHF.

Ten or more counts support this clonotype. The V call is TRBV6-5, the J call TRBJ1-4; tentative D call: TRBD1 (5 bases). Germline loops: CDR1 MNHEY, CDR2 SVGAGI. The length of the CDR3 is 14 residues. Deletions cut 2 bases from V and 4 bases from J, with 8 bases between. The CDR3 sequence is CASSYGANNEKLFF. The CDR3 nucleotides are TGTGCCAGCAGTTACGGGGCAAATAATGAAAAACTGTTTTTT.

There are many counts of this clonotype. The V call is TRBV12-3 or TRBV12-4, the J call TRBJ1-3; 9 bases fit TRBD1. The CDR3 has 13 amino acids. After removal of 6 bases from V and 7 bases from J, the junction contained 4 bases not matched to a gene. The CDR3 region is CASRTGQGNTIYF. The CDR3 DNA reads as TGTGCCAGCAGAACGGGACAGGGTAACACCATATATTTT.

CDR3 in amino acids: CASSVTSGRTDTQYF. CDR3 coding DNA: TGCGCCAGCAGCGTAACTAGCGGACGCACAGATACGCAGTATTTT. This chain joins TRBV5-1 and TRBJ2-3; 8 positions match TRBD2. J was trimmed by 1 base and V by 4 bases; bases with no gene match: 5. The V gene's germline CDR1 is SGHRS and CDR2 YFSETQ. The length of the CDR3 is 15 residues.

This clonotype has a count of ten or more. The J gene is TRBJ2-3, the V gene TRBV14, with unresolved D. CDR1 and CDR2 (germline): SGHDN, FVKESK. The CDR3 consists of 12 residues. The V end lost 4 bases, the J end lost 9 bases, and 11 bases lay between the germline ends. The CDR3 reads CASSPLGVTQYF. Here the CDR3 DNA reads TGTGCCAGCAGCCCACTTGGGGTAACGCAGTATTTT.

This clonotype was seen at least ten times. This chain uses TRBV18 with TRBJ1-5; maybe TRBD1 (5 bases). This CDR3 region has 14 residues. The germline V gene encodes CDR1 KGHSH and CDR2 LQKENI. The V end lost 1 base, the J end lost 3 bases, and 7 bases lay between the germline ends. The CDR3 DNA reads TGTGCCAGCTCACCACAGGGGCTCAATCAGCCCCAGCATTTT. Translation gives CASSPQGLNQPQHF.

The chain links TRBV11-2 to TRBJ1-2; perhaps TRBD1 as D (6 bases). CDR3 length: 13 amino acids. Germline lookup yields CDR1 SGHAT and CDR2 FQNNGV. Deletions cut 4 bases from V and 4 bases from J, with 10 bases between. The CDR3 is CASSSRTAYGYTF. CDR3 nucleotides: TGTGCCAGCAGCTCTAGGACAGCCTATGGCTACACCTTC.